Sequencing of this T cell receptor beta chain was carried out in a study of cytomegalovirus exposure and HLA in healthy donors. PCR was performed using 60 Vbeta and 13 Jbeta primers. The assay was immunoSEQ multiplex PCR, and TCRdb's table has in-frame clones only and misses some. The sample holds around 180,000 clones, 70% to 90% seen once. Between the trimmed V and J ends, which lost 2 bases and 6 bases, there was a span of 17 bases. This CDR3 spans 15 amino acids. Germline V lookup: CDR1 SGHTA, CDR2 FQGNSA. Input material: PBMCs. The clonotype originates from a male donor in good health and CMV-seronegative. V usage is TRBV7-2 and J usage is TRBJ2-7; tentative D call: TRBD1 (5 bases). The CDR3 DNA is TGTGCCAGCAGCTTAAGCAGGGTCTTAGAACGCGAGCAGTACTTC. This sequence encodes CASSLSRVLEREQYF.